This TCR beta chain comes out of a study of cytomegalovirus exposure and HLA in healthy donors. Study observations and caveats: The availability of immune exposure information extended only to CMV serostatus. With DRB1 most and HLA-C fewest, TCR association rates differed between HLA loci in a later analysis. An analysis was carried out later, and it reportedly showed fewer N-insertions in an Asian-associated ancestry cluster than the approximately 670-donor mean. The listing of roughly 160 TCR beta chains classed them as cytomegalovirus-associated.

The PCR contained 60 Vbeta and 13 Jbeta primers. TCRdb's copy holds only in-frame clones and misses some; the assay was immunoSEQ multiplex PCR. This sample has roughly 190,000 clones, with almost 80% found just once. Turning to this clone: Its antigen is still unknown.

Per germline, CDR1 MDHEN and CDR2 SYDVKM. This CDR3 contains 15 residues. The ends were cut back, 0 bases at V and 4 bases at J, with 13 bases in the middle. The specimen sequenced was PBMCs. This receptor was identified in a woman in her late teens or twenties in good health and CMV-seronegative. The V and J genes are TRBV28 and TRBJ2-7; tentative D call: TRBD2 (5 bases). The CDR3 DNA reads as TGTGCCAGCAGTTTATGGGGGAGCGGAAAATACGAGCAGTACTTC. It specifies CASSLWGSGKYEQYF. Full variable domain (outside the CDR3, taken from reference TRBV28 and TRBJ2-7): DVKVTQSSRYLVKRTGEKVFLECVQDMDHENMFWYRQDPGLGLRLIYFSYDVKMKEKGDIPEGYSVSREKKERFSLILESASTNQTSMYLCASSLWGSGKYEQYFGPGTRLTVT.